This T cell receptor beta chain was recovered during a study of long-term antiretroviral therapy in people with HIV. About the study: Collection of the earliest samples took place about a decade ahead of the 2015 immediate-ART recommendation.

Whole-study findings and limits: All time points showed a repertoire dominated by clones expanded before ART. The study collected no data on ART adherence, viral resistance or therapy changes.

The V end lost 5 bases, the J end lost 0 bases, and 7 bases lay between the germline ends. The CDR3 has 13 amino acids. The germline CDR1 and CDR2 sequences are MGHDK and SYGVNS. Investigators performed immunoSEQ version v3.0 at survey level. Clones were read by immunoSEQ multiplex PCR, and TCRdb kept only the in-frame ones, dropping some. The sample holds tens of thousands of clones, 80% to 95% seen once. Regarding this clone: Its antigen is unknown.

This chain links TRBV25-1 with TRBJ2-5; D might be TRBD1 (5 bases). Sequenced here: unsorted PBMCs, sampled 4.4 years after starting antiretroviral therapy. This clonotype originated in a woman between 50 and 59 years old with HIV. The CDR3 is CASSRGNQETQYF. The CDR3 bases are TGTGCCAGCAGTAGGGGAAACCAAGAGACCCAGTACTTC.